The 12 T cell receptor beta chains below all came from one sample that was sequenced in a study of technical replicates of blood from four donors. Sequencing used immunoSEQ multiplex PCR; TCRdb keeps in-frame clones, though not all of them. The data hold over 85,000 clones, with about 96% observed a single time. Sequencing used T cells isolated from PBMCs. Receptors originate from a human donor in good health.

The chain recombines TRBV28 with TRBJ2-1, with 8 nucleotides matching TRBD2. Trimming removed 2 bases from V and 6 bases from J; junction bases left unmatched: 6. From germline, CDR1 is MDHEN and CDR2 SYDVKM. The CDR3 totals 15 residues. The CDR3, as DNA: TGTGCCAGCAGTTTACCGGGACTAGTAAGCAATGAGCAGTTCTTC. Protein product: CASSLPGLVSNEQFF.

This chain connects TRBV29-1 to TRBJ2-3; a possible D gene is TRBD1 (5 bases). The germline CDR1 and CDR2 sequences are SQVTM and ANQGSEA. V lost 0 bases and J lost 1, with 14 bases in between. CDR3 size: 16 residues. CDR3 DNA sequence: TGCAGCGTTGAAGATTACAGGAAGAGAGGCACAGATACGCAGTATTTT. Its translation: CSVEDYRKRGTDTQYF.

The V and J genes are TRBV18 and TRBJ2-1; D is unclear. CDR3 length: 17 amino acids. The ends were cut back, 0 bases at V and 0 bases at J, with 12 bases in the middle. The germline V gene has CDR1 KGHSH and CDR2 LQKENI. CDR3 residues: CASSPPKLLSSYNEQFF. The CDR3 DNA sequence: TGTGCCAGCTCACCACCAAAGCTCTTAAGCTCCTACAATGAGCAGTTCTTC.

The V call is TRBV7-2, the J call TRBJ2-7, with D maybe TRBD2 (6 bases). Germline V gives CDR1 SGHTA, CDR2 FQGNSA. The CDR3 totals 15 residues. V dropped 6 bases and J dropped 0 bases, with 15 bases sitting between them. The CDR3 is CASSPRPGSSYEQYF. The DNA for the CDR3 is TGTGCCAGCAGTCCGAGGCCCGGGAGCTCCTACGAGCAGTACTTC.

The genes are TRBV19 and TRBJ1-3; D remains unclear. Germline V gene lookup returns CDR1 LNHDA and CDR2 SQIVND (reference sequence). Trimming removed 3 bases from V and 0 bases from J, with 9 bases in between. The CDR3 length is 15 residues. The CDR3 DNA reads TGTGCCAGTAGTATTGCGGGCTACTCTGGAAACACCATATATTTT. It translates to CASSIAGYSGNTIYF.

This clone was seen more than once but under ten times. The chain carries TRBV7-9 and TRBJ1-5; 8 nucleotides match TRBD1. V lost 1 base and J lost 5; bases outside the gene matches: 1. Germline V gives CDR1 SEHNR, CDR2 FQNEAQ (reference sequence). This CDR3 region has 14 residues. The CDR3 DNA reads TGTGCCAGCAGCTTAGTGGGACAGGATCAGCCCCAGCATTTT. The encoded protein is CASSLVGQDQPQHF. Drawing the rest from reference TRBV7-9 and TRBJ1-5, the complete variable domain is DTGVSQNPRHKITKRGQNVTFRCDPISEHNRLYWYRQTLGQGPEFLTYFQNEAQLEKSRLLSDRFSAERPKGSFSTLEIQRTEQGDSAMYLCASSLVGQDQPQHFGDGTRLSIL.

The chain combines TRBV23-1 with TRBJ2-5, with a possible D match to TRBD2 (6 bases). TRBV23-1 is known as an ORF, though its function is uncertain. V was trimmed by 4 bases and J by 2 bases, leaving 11 bases between them. There are 14 residues in the CDR3. The CDR3 spells CASSPGVVQETQYF. The CDR3 DNA follows: TGCGCCAGCAGTCCGGGGGTGGTACAAGAGACCCAGTACTTC.

CDR3 nucleotide sequence: TGTGCCAGCAGTGAAGAGAATCGACAGGTATGGGGCGAGCAGTACTTC. Translated: CASSEENRQVWGEQYF. The V and J genes are TRBV27 and TRBJ2-7; weak D call: TRBD1 (6 bases). Deletions cut 5 bases from V and 6 bases from J, with 23 bases between. The CDR3 contains 16 residues. In germline, CDR1 is MNHEY, CDR2 SMNVEV (reference sequence).

The CDR3 here is CASSLYAEGSDTQYF. For the CDR3, the DNA is TGTGCCAGCAGCTTGTATGCGGAGGGGTCGGATACGCAGTATTTT. The V gene is TRBV6-5, the J gene TRBJ2-3; possibly TRBD2 for D (6 bases). This CDR3 contains 15 residues. Between the trimmed V and J ends, which lost 6 bases and 6 bases, there was a span of 19 bases. Germline V gene data show CDR1 as MNHEY and CDR2 as SVGAGI.

V gene TRBV10-3 combines with J gene TRBJ1-5; possible D gene TRBD1, 6 bases. V shed 4 bases and J shed 0 bases, with 10 bases lying between them. CDR3 length: 15 amino acids. Per germline, CDR1 ENHRY and CDR2 SYGVKD. The CDR3 spells CAISVSGASNQPQHF. The CDR3, as DNA: TGTGCCATCAGTGTTTCAGGGGCTAGCAATCAGCCCCAGCATTTT.

As for this clone: Additional DNA sequences in this sample encode the identical CDR3. V is TRBV5-1 and J is TRBJ2-7; TRBD2 matches 8 bases. V shed 0 bases, J shed 3 bases, and the junction held 2 bases outside the gene matches. The CDR3 contains 14 residues. Germline V lookup: CDR1 SGHRS, CDR2 YFSETQ. CDR3 coding DNA: TGCGCCAGCAGCTTGGGTGCGGGGGGCTACGAGCAGTACTTC. The encoded protein is CASSLGAGGYEQYF.

This chain connects TRBV2 to TRBJ2-7; D is perhaps TRBD2 (6 bases). The CDR3 consists of 15 residues. Trimming took off 0 bases at V and 5 bases at J, with 14 bases between the two ends. The germline V gene encodes CDR1 SNHLY and CDR2 FYNNEI. CDR3 protein: CASSEALEGINEQYF. The CDR3 nucleotides read TGTGCCAGCAGTGAAGCGCTGGAGGGTATCAACGAGCAGTACTTC.